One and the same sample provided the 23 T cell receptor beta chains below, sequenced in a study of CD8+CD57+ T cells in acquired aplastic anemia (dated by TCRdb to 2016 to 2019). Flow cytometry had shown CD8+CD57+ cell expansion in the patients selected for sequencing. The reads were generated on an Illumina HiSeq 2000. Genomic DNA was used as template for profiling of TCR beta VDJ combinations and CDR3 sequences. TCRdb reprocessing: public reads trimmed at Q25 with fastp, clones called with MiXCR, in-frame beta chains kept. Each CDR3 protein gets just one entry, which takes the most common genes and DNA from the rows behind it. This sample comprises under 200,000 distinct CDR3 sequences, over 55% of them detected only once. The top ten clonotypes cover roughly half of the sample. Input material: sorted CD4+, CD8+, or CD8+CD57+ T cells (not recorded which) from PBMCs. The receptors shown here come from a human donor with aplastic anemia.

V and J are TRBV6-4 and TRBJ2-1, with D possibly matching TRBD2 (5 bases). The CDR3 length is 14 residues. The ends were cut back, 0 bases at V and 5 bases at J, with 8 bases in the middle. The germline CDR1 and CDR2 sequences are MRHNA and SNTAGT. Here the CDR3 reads CASSDSTGNNEQFF. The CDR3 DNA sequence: TGTGCCAGCAGTGACTCGACGGGGAACAATGAGCAGTTCTTC.

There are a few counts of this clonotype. The CDR3: CASSLGGLAGWETQYF. The DNA of the CDR3 is TGTGCCAGCAGCTTAGGAGGGCTAGCGGGGTGGGAGACCCAGTACTTC. The chain uses TRBV7-8 and TRBJ2-5; 9 nucleotides agree with TRBD2. Germline V CDR1 and CDR2: SGHVS, FQNEAQ. The CDR3 has 16 amino acids. V trimming: 1 base; J trimming: 5 bases; junction bases outside the gene matches: 8. Complete variable domain (other parts from reference TRBV7-8 and TRBJ2-5): GAGVSQSPRYKVAKRGQDVALRCDPISGHVSLFWYQQALGQGPEFLTYFQNEAQLDKSGLPSDRFFAERPEGSVSTLKIQRTQQEDSAVYLCASSLGGLAGWETQYFGPGTRLLVL.

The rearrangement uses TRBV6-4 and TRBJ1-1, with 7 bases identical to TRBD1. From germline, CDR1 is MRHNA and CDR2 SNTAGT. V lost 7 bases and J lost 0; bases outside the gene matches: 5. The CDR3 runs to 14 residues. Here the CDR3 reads CASKRQGLNTEAFF. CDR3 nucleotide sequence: TGTGCCAGCAAGAGACAGGGCTTGAACACTGAAGCTTTCTTT.

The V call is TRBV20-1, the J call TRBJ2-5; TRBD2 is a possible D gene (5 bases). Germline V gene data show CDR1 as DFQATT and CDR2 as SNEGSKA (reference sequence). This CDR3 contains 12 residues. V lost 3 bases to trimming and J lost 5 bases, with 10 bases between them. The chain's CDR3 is CSASFSGETQYF. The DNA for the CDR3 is TGCAGTGCTAGTTTTTCGGGGGAGACCCAGTACTTC.

CDR3 coding DNA: TGCGCCAGCAGCCCGAGGCCAGATAGCAATCAGCCCCAGCATTTT. Translating it yields CASSPRPDSNQPQHF. This chain links TRBV5-1 with TRBJ1-5; no definite D call. The CDR3 has 15 amino acids. V lost 4 bases and J lost 0, with 11 bases in between. Germline values: CDR1 SGHRS, CDR2 YFSETQ.

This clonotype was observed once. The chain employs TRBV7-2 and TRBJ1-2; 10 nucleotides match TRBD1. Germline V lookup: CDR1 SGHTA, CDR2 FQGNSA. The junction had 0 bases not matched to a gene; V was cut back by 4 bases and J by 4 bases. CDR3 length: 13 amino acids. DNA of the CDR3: TGTGCCAGCAGCTGGACAGGGGGCTATGGCTACACCTTC. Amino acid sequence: CASSWTGGYGYTF.

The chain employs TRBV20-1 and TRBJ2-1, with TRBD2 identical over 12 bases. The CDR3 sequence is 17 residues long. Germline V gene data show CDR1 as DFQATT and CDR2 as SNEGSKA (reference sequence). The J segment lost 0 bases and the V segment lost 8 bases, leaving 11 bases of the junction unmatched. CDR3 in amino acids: CSSPLAGGPYSYNEQFF. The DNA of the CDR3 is TGCAGTTCTCCACTAGCGGGAGGACCGTACTCCTACAATGAGCAGTTCTTC.

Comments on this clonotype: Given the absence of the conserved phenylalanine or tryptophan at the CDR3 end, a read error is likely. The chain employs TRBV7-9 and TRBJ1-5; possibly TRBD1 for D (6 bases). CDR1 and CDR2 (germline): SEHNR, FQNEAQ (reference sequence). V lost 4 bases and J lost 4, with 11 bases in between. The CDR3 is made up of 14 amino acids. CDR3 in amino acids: CASSSGAWNQPQHS. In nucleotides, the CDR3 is TGTGCCAGCAGCTCGGGGGCTTGGAATCAGCCCCAGCATTCT.

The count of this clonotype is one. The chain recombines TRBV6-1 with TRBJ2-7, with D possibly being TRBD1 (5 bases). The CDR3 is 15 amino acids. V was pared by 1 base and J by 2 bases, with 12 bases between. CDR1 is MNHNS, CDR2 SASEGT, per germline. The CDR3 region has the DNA TGTGCCAGCAGTGAAGAACAGGCTACCCCCTACGAGCAGTACTTC. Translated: CASSEEQATPYEQYF.

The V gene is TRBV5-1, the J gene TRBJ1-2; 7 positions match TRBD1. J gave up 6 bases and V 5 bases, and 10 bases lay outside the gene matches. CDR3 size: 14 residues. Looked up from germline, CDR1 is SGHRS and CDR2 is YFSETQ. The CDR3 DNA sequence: TGCGCCAGCAGGCGACAGGGCATCCGGGATGGCTACACCTTC. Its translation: CASRRQGIRDGYTF.

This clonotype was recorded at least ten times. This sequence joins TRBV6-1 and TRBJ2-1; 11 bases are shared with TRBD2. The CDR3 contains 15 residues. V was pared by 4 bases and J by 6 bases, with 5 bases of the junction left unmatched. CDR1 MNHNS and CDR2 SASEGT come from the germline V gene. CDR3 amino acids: CASSVETSGVNEQFF. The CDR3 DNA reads TGTGCCAGCAGTGTCGAGACTAGCGGGGTCAATGAGCAGTTCTTC.

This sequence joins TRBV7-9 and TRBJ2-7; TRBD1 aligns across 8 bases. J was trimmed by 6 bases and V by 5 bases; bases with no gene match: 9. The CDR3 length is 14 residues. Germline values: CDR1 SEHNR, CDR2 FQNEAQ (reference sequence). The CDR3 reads CASSQGARACEQYF. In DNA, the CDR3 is TGTGCCAGCAGCCAGGGGGCGAGGGCCTGCGAGCAGTACTTC.

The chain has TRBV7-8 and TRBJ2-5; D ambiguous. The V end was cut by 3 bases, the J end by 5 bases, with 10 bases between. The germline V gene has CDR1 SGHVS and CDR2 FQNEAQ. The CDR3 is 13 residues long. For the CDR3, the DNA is TGTGCCAGCAGCTTGGGCCTTAGGGAGACCCAGTACTTC. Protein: CASSLGLRETQYF.

The CDR3 nucleotides are TGTGCCAGCAGCTGGTCCGGGGAAGCCGGGGAGCTGTTTTTT. Translation gives CASSWSGEAGELFF. V usage is TRBV11-3 and J usage is TRBJ2-2; maybe TRBD2 (5 bases). Germline CDR1 is SGHNT and CDR2 is YENEEA. CDR3 size: 14 residues. The V end was cut by 4 bases, the J end by 6 bases, with 12 bases between.

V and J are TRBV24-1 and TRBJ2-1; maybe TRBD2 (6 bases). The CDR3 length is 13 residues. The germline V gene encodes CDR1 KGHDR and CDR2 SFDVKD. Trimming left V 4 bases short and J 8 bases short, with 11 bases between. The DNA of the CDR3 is TGTGCCACCAGTGAGCGGGACTTCTATGAGCAGTTCTTC. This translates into CATSERDFYEQFF.

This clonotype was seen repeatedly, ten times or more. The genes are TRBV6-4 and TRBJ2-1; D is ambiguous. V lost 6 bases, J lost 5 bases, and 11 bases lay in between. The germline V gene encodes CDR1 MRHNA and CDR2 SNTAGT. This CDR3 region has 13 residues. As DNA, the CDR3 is TGTGCCAGCAGCCCAAGACCGAACAATGAGCAGTTCTTC. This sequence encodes CASSPRPNNEQFF.

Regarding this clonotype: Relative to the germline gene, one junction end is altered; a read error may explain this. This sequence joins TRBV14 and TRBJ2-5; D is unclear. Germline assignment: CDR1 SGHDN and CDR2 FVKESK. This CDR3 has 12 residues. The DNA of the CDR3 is TGTGCCATCAGCCAAGATAAGGCGACCCAGTACTTC. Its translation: CAISQDKATQYF.

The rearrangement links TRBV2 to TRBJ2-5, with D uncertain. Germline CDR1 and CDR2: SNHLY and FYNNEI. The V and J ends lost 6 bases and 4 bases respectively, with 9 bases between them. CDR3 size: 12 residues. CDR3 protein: CASRRDVETQYF. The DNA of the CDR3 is TGTGCCAGCAGAAGAGATGTAGAGACCCAGTACTTC. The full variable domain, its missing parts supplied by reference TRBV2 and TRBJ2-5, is EPEVTQTPSHQVTQMGQEVILRCVPISNHLYFYWYRQILGQKVEFLVSFYNNEISEKSEIFDDQFSVERPDGSNFTLKIRSTKLEDSAMYFCASRRDVETQYFGPGTRLLVL.

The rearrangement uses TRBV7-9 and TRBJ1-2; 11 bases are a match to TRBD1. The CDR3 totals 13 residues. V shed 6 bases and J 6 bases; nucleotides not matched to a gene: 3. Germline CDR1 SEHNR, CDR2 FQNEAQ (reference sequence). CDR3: CASRGQGEHGYTF. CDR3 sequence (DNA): TGTGCCAGCAGGGGACAGGGGGAACATGGCTACACCTTC.

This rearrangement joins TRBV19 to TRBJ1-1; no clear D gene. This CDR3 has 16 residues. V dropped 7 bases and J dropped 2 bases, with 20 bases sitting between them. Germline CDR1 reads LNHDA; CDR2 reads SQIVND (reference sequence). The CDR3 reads CASTLYGGQDNTEAFF. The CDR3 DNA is TGTGCCAGTACTCTCTACGGTGGGCAAGATAACACTGAAGCTTTCTTT.

In DNA form, the CDR3 reads TGTGCCAGCAGCCGCCTCGGATCCTCTGGGGCCAACGTCCTGACTTTC. Its protein is CASSRLGSSGANVLTF. The chain employs TRBV28 and TRBJ2-6; D call uncertain. The V and J ends lost 6 bases and 0 bases respectively, with 12 bases between them. The CDR3 runs 16 residues. The V gene's germline CDR1 is MDHEN and CDR2 SYDVKM. Based on the CDR3 plus reference TRBV28 and TRBJ2-6, the full variable domain is DVKVTQSSRYLVKRTGEKVFLECVQDMDHENMFWYRQDPGLGLRLIYFSYDVKMKEKGDIPEGYSVSREKKERFSLILESASTNQTSMYLCASSRLGSSGANVLTFGAGSRLTVL.

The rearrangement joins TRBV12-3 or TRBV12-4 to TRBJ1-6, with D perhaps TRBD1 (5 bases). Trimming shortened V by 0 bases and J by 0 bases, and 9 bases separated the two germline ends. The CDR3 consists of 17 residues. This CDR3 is CASSLAMGGSYNSPLHF. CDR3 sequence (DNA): TGTGCCAGCAGTTTAGCCATGGGGGGCTCCTATAATTCACCCCTCCACTTT.

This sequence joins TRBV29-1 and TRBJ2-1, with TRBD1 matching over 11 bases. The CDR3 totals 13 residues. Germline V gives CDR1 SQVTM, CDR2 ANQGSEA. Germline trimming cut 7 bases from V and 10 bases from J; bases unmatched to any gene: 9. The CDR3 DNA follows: TGCAGCGGGGACAGGGGGGTGAGGGGGGAGCAGTTCTTC. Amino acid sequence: CSGDRGVRGEQFF.